This T cell receptor beta chain was profiled in a study of post-analysis software for immune sequencing data. Study at large: Recorded subtypes: relapsing-remitting, secondary progressive, progressive-relapsing; some patients unannotated.

Overall study findings and caveats: Roughly five TRBV segments occurring more often in patients than controls included TRBV5-6, TRBV5-1 and TRBV20-1. People with multiple sclerosis had a significantly lower normalized Chao1 diversity than controls did.

CDR3 size: 17 residues. Germline CDR1 reads SGDLS; CDR2 reads YYNGEE. The V segment lost 0 bases and the J segment 6 bases; nucleotides outside the gene matches: 10. Comment on this clonotype: Its antigen is still unknown.

Included in the TCR beta cDNA libraries were unique molecular identifiers. T cells numbering 1 to 10 million yielded some 520,000 cDNA molecules. TCRdb itself ran the PCR reads through MiXCR, one entry per CDR3 protein. The sample holds roughly 160,000 distinct CDR3 sequences, under 40% seen once. V gene TRBV9 combines with J gene TRBJ2-1; the match to TRBD2 covers 9 bases. The clonotype comes from a girl between 10 and 17 years old with multiple sclerosis. The specimen was blood, collected after autologous hematopoietic stem cell transplantation. CDR3 residues: CASSVEASGTGSNEQFF. CDR3 coding DNA: TGTGCCAGCAGCGTAGAGGCTAGCGGGACCGGGTCCAATGAGCAGTTCTTC.